Shown below are 25 T cell receptor beta chains from a single sample sequenced in a study of early T cells in non-severe SARS-CoV-2 infection. TCRdb itself ran the 5' RACE reads through MiXCR, one entry per CDR3 protein. The profile shows 25,000 to 30,000 distinct CDR3 sequences, around 6% of them singletons. The sequenced sample was whole blood, obtained at baseline. These TCRs come from an adult who was a healthcare worker with PCR-confirmed SARS-CoV-2 infection or an uninfected control (not recorded which).

This clonotype was recorded many times. CDR3 residues: CASSPFGQGAGTGELFF. CDR3 nucleotides: TGTGCCAGCTCACCGTTTGGACAGGGGGCCGGAACCGGGGAGCTGTTTTTT. The rearrangement joins TRBV18 to TRBJ2-2; 11 bases map to TRBD1. The trim removed 3 bases at V and 5 bases at J, leaving 8 bases unmatched. This CDR3 is 17 amino acids long. The V gene's germline CDR1 is KGHSH and CDR2 LQKENI.

Written as DNA, the CDR3 is TGTGCCAGCTCACCACGAGCAGGGGGCGCGAGCACCGGGGAGCTGTTTTTT. Amino acids: CASSPRAGGASTGELFF. The rearrangement links TRBV18 to TRBJ2-2, with 8 positions matching TRBD1. CDR3 length: 17 residues. The junction had 8 bases not matched to a gene; V was cut back by 1 base and J by 4 bases. Germline V gene data show CDR1 as KGHSH and CDR2 as LQKENI.

This clonotype was observed many times. Mismatch with germline at one junction end may stem from a read error. V is TRBV7-7 and J is TRBJ2-3; TRBD2 matches at 12 bases. This CDR3 has 16 residues. CDR1 and CDR2 (germline): SSHAT, FNYEAQ (reference sequence). The CDR3 nucleotides are TGTGCTAGCAGCCGTGGACTAGCGGGGTTTACAGATACGCAGTATTTT. Amino acids: CASSRGLAGFTDTQYF.

J is TRBJ2-2 and V is TRBV5-1; TRBD2 aligns across 10 bases. CDR1 and CDR2 (germline): SGHRS, YFSETQ. The CDR3 is 15 residues long. V dropped 2 bases and J dropped 5; count of bases not matched to a gene: 3. The CDR3, as DNA: TGCGCCAGCAGCTTACCAGCGGGAGGGACCGGGGAGCTGTTTTTT. The encoded protein is CASSLPAGGTGELFF.

Many counts were recorded for this clonotype. This chain connects TRBV3-2 to TRBJ1-1; TRBD1, the table's D call, lacks a check against the DNA. TRBV3-2 is an annotated pseudogene. The CDR3 is 18 amino acids. The CDR3 DNA is TGTGCCAGCAGCCAAGAAGACAGGGGTTGTTTGTGGGACACTGAAGCTTTCTTT. It is translated as CASSQEDRGCLWDTEAFF.

This clonotype was detected only a few times. This sequence may be a read error, since a much larger clone differs from it by one base. This CDR3 is missing its conserved last phenylalanine or tryptophan, likely due to a read error. The rearrangement joins TRBV29-1 to TRBJ1-1; no definite D call. The CDR3 runs to 11 residues. V lost 7 bases, J lost 4 bases, and 10 bases lay in between. Germline CDR1 SQVTM, CDR2 ANQGSEA. The CDR3 loop is CSAETVTEAFS. CDR3 nucleotide sequence: TGCAGCGCTGAGACTGTCACTGAAGCTTTCTCT.

This clonotype was seen many times. V and J are TRBV7-2 and TRBJ2-5; perhaps TRBD2 as D (6 bases). Germline CDR1 reads SGHTA; CDR2 reads FQGNSA. V was trimmed by 0 bases and J by 2 bases, leaving 13 bases between them. The CDR3 consists of 16 residues. The CDR3 loop is CASSLAQAGSQETQYF. The DNA for the CDR3 is TGTGCCAGCAGCTTAGCGCAGGCGGGGTCACAAGAGACCCAGTACTTC.

The CDR3 spells CASTLRGDTQYF. The CDR3 DNA follows: TGTGCCAGCACCCTCCGGGGAGATACGCAGTATTTT. This sequence joins TRBV5-4 and TRBJ2-3; a possible D gene is TRBD2 (5 bases). This CDR3 comprises 12 residues. V was pared by 6 bases and J by 5 bases, with 10 bases between. Germline-derived CDR1 and CDR2 are SGHNT and YYREEE (reference sequence).

The table lists this clonotype with a few counts. The chain recombines TRBV7-2 with TRBJ2-3; D is unresolved. The length of the CDR3 is 16 residues. Trimming cost V 1 base and J 2 bases, with 13 bases left between them. Looked up from germline, CDR1 is SGHTA and CDR2 is FQGNSA. CDR3 nucleotides: TGTGCCAGCAGCTTAGGCGGCGGTCCCTCCACAGATACGCAGTATTTT. This translates into CASSLGGGPSTDTQYF.

In this sample, this clonotype turned up many times. The chain couples TRBV7-9 to TRBJ2-1; D gene unclear. The ends were cut back, 1 base at V and 4 bases at J, with 2 bases in the middle. The CDR3 has 12 amino acids. Germline CDR1 reads SEHNR; CDR2 reads FQNEAQ (reference sequence). The chain's CDR3 is CASSLGYNEQFF. Here the CDR3 DNA reads TGTGCCAGCAGCTTAGGTTACAATGAGCAGTTCTTC.

There are many counts of this clonotype. The chain uses TRBV29-1 and TRBJ2-1, with 11 bases lining up with TRBD2. From germline, CDR1 is SQVTM and CDR2 ANQGSEA. This CDR3 has 15 residues. Trimming took 8 bases from V and 0 from J; bases not matched to a gene: 6. As DNA, the CDR3 is TGCAGCTACCTAGCGGGAGGACACTCCTACAATGAGCAGTTCTTC. Translation gives CSYLAGGHSYNEQFF.

The table lists this clonotype with many counts. The chain joins TRBV4-2 to TRBJ2-3, with TRBD2 matching 7 bases. CDR1 is LGHNA, CDR2 YNFKEQ, per germline. The CDR3 has 16 residues. The V gene end was trimmed by 0 bases and the J gene end by 3 bases; junction bases not matched to a gene: 6. The CDR3 spells CASSQESPAGTDTQYF. The CDR3 DNA reads TGTGCCAGCAGCCAAGAGTCCCCAGCGGGGACAGATACGCAGTATTTT.

The chain uses TRBV10-3 and TRBJ2-1; D remains unclear. This CDR3 is built from 14 residues. CDR1 and CDR2 (germline): ENHRY, SYGVKD. V dropped 4 bases and J dropped 5 bases, with 12 bases sitting between them. CDR3 protein: CAISGSGNDNEQFF. In DNA form, the CDR3 reads TGTGCCATCAGTGGGTCAGGTAACGACAATGAGCAGTTCTTC.

The table lists this clonotype with a few counts. The chain joins TRBV28 to TRBJ1-2, with D tentatively TRBD1 (5 bases). The CDR3 length is 13 residues. Germline assignment: CDR1 MDHEN and CDR2 SYDVKM. Between the trimmed V and J ends, which lost 2 bases and 7 bases, there was a span of 11 bases. This CDR3 is CASSLGKGRGYTF. The CDR3 DNA reads TGTGCCAGCAGTTTAGGAAAGGGGCGTGGCTACACCTTC.

This clonotype was counted a few times. This chain links TRBV20-1 with TRBJ2-1, with 9 bases matching TRBD1. V was pared by 3 bases and J by 8 bases, with 2 bases of the junction left unmatched. The germline gives CDR1 DFQATT, CDR2 SNEGSKA (reference sequence). The CDR3 sequence is 12 residues long. CDR3 protein: CSASTGGHEQFF. Here the CDR3 DNA reads TGCAGTGCTAGCACAGGGGGCCATGAGCAGTTCTTC.

This clonotype was counted between two and nine times. This rearrangement joins TRBV9 to TRBJ1-6, with D tentatively TRBD1 (5 bases). Germline CDR1 and CDR2: SGDLS and YYNGEE. The V end was cut by 3 bases, the J end by 11 bases, with 15 bases between. This CDR3 has 14 residues. In nucleotides, the CDR3 is TGTGCCAGCAGCGGAGGGCAGGGCGAGACACCCCTCCACTTT. The encoded protein is CASSGGQGETPLHF.

This clonotype was recorded at least ten times. The rearrangement joins TRBV20-1 to TRBJ1-2; weak D call: TRBD1 (5 bases). The CDR3 has 17 amino acids. Germline V lookup: CDR1 DFQATT, CDR2 SNEGSKA (reference sequence). The germline V and J ends were trimmed by 0 bases and 2 bases, with 19 bases remaining between them. The CDR3 loop is CSARDPFGHLQNYGYTF. CDR3 DNA: TGCAGTGCTAGAGACCCTTTCGGACATCTTCAAAACTATGGCTACACCTTC.

This clonotype was detected many times. The chain uses TRBV12-3 or TRBV12-4 and TRBJ2-7; TRBD2 might be the D (6 bases). V dropped 6 bases and J dropped 1 base, with 22 bases sitting between them. This CDR3 region has 17 residues. The CDR3 spells CASSYHLLGSPSYEQYF. The CDR3 region has the DNA TGTGCCAGCAGCTACCACCTTCTCGGGAGCCCTTCCTACGAGCAGTACTTC.

This clonotype was detected a few times. The rearrangement uses TRBV28 and TRBJ2-7, with 10 bases that match TRBD2. The CDR3 sequence is 14 residues long. Germline V gene sequence: CDR1 MDHEN, CDR2 SYDVKM. V lost 6 bases and J lost 2; bases outside the gene matches: 4. The DNA of the CDR3 is TGTGCCAGCAGCCATAGCGGGAGGACCTACGAGCAGTACTTC. Translated, it gives CASSHSGRTYEQYF.

This clonotype was observed many times. The rearrangement uses TRBV4-3 and TRBJ1-4; D possibly corresponds to TRBD1 (5 bases). V was trimmed by 0 bases and J by 7 bases, leaving 6 bases between them. Germline CDR1 reads LGHNA; CDR2 reads YSLEER. The CDR3 is made up of 13 amino acids. The CDR3 loop reads CASSQDGGEKLFF. The CDR3, as DNA: TGCGCCAGCAGCCAAGATGGGGGTGAAAAACTGTTTTTT.

This clonotype was counted many times. The gene calls are TRBV3-1 and TRBJ2-1, with TRBD2 identical over 13 bases. This CDR3 has 14 residues. Germline-derived CDR1 and CDR2 are LGHDT and YNNKEL (reference sequence). V was pared by 4 bases and J by 10 bases, with 4 bases of the junction left unmatched. The DNA for the CDR3 is TGTGCCAGCAGCCCGGGACTAGCGGGACAAGAGCAGTTCTTC. This encodes CASSPGLAGQEQFF.

This clonotype appeared many times. The chain carries TRBV7-8 and TRBJ2-1; no reliable D call. This CDR3 has 13 residues. Germline V gene data show CDR1 as SGHVS and CDR2 as FQNEAQ. V lost 3 bases and J 5 bases, leaving 8 bases between the germline ends. CDR3 region: CASSLRPDNEQFF. CDR3 in DNA: TGTGCCAGCAGCTTGAGACCAGACAATGAGCAGTTCTTC. Full variable domain (rest looked up from reference TRBV7-8 and TRBJ2-1): GAGVSQSPRYKVAKRGQDVALRCDPISGHVSLFWYQQALGQGPEFLTYFQNEAQLDKSGLPSDRFFAERPEGSVSTLKIQRTQQEDSAVYLCASSLRPDNEQFFGPGTRLTVL.

This clonotype came up many times. The chain couples TRBV7-6 to TRBJ1-2; D is uncertain. This CDR3 spans 15 amino acids. Germline V gives CDR1 SGHVS, CDR2 FNYEAQ. The V end was cut by 1 base, the J end by 3 bases, with 12 bases between. The CDR3 DNA sequence: TGTGCCAGCAGCTTAGATCTCCCAGGAGACTATGGCTACACCTTC. It yields the protein CASSLDLPGDYGYTF.

The table lists this clonotype with a few counts. This chain links TRBV28 with TRBJ2-2, with D perhaps matching TRBD2 (5 bases). The CDR3 is 14 amino acids. Trimming stripped 4 bases from V and 3 bases from J, with 9 bases between. Germline values: CDR1 MDHEN, CDR2 SYDVKM. For the CDR3, the DNA is TGTGCCAGCAGTTCCGGGGTAGACACCGGGGAGCTGTTTTTT. It encodes CASSSGVDTGELFF.

The chain uses TRBV29-1 and TRBJ2-7; 9 positions agree with TRBD1. The CDR3 runs 13 residues. V shed 6 bases and J 1 base; nucleotides not matched to a gene: 4. Per germline, CDR1 SQVTM and CDR2 ANQGSEA. CDR3 loop: CSVGTGKSYEQYF. CDR3 coding DNA: TGCAGCGTAGGGACAGGGAAATCCTACGAGCAGTACTTC.